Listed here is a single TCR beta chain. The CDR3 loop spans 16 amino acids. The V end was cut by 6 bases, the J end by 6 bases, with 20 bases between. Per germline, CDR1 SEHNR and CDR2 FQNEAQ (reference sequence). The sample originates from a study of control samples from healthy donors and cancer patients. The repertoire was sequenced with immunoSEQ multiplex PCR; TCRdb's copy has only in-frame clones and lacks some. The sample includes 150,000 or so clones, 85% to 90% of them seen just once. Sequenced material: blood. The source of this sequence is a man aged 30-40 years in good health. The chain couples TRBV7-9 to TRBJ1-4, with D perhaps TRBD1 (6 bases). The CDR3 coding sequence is TGTGCCAGCAGAACACTTCGGGGGGCGATGGATGAAAAACTGTTTTTT. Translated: CASRTLRGAMDEKLFF.